These 27 T cell receptor beta chains originate from one sample sequenced in a study of OX40 agonist ivuxolimab in advanced cancers. Here immunoSEQ multiplex PCR was the method, and the copy in TCRdb shows in-frame clones only, minus some. Of some 100,000 clones in the sample, 80% to 90% were seen once. This material consisted of CD4+ or CD8+ T cells sorted from blood, taken in a trial of the OX40 agonist ivuxolimab. The receptors come from an adult with an advanced solid tumor such as melanoma, head and neck, liver or kidney cancer.

V usage is TRBV7-2 and J usage is TRBJ1-2; D possibly corresponds to TRBD1 (6 bases). Trimming took off 5 bases at V and 6 bases at J, with 13 bases between the two ends. From germline, CDR1 is SGHTA and CDR2 FQGNSA. This CDR3 is 13 amino acids long. The CDR3 is CASSLQTGDGYTF. The CDR3 DNA reads as TGTGCCAGCAGCCTTCAGACAGGTGATGGCTACACCTTC.

V gene TRBV30 combines with J gene TRBJ2-2, with D unclear. Germline V gene lookup returns CDR1 GTSNPN and CDR2 SVGIG (reference sequence). The germline V and J ends were trimmed by 0 bases and 9 bases, with 8 bases remaining between them. The CDR3 contains 12 residues. CDR3 in amino acids: CAWSVRLWELFF. Written as DNA, the CDR3 is TGTGCCTGGAGTGTAAGGTTATGGGAGCTGTTTTTT. The entire variable domain, with the rest obtained from reference TRBV30 and TRBJ2-2, is as follows: SQTIHQWPATLVQPVGSPLSLECTVEGTSNPNLYWYRQAAGRGLQLLFYSVGIGQISSEVPQNLSASRPQDRQFILSSKKLLLSDSGFYLCAWSVRLWELFFGEGSRLTVL.

This chain connects TRBV18 to TRBJ2-7, with TRBD2 as a possible D gene (5 bases). Trimming left V 3 bases short and J 5 bases short, with 11 bases between. The germline V gene has CDR1 KGHSH and CDR2 LQKENI. This CDR3 spans 13 amino acids. The CDR3 is CASSPAAGDEQYF. In nucleotides, the CDR3 is TGTGCCAGCTCACCTGCCGCCGGGGACGAGCAGTACTTC.

The chain is built from TRBV5-6 and TRBJ1-1, with TRBD1 as a possible D gene (5 bases). Per germline, CDR1 SGHDT and CDR2 YYEEEE. V lost 4 bases, J lost 2 bases, and 9 bases lay in between. This CDR3 spans 13 amino acids. The CDR3 nucleotides are TGTGCCAGCAGCGGGGCCCCAAACACTGAAGCTTTCTTT. The encoded protein is CASSGAPNTEAFF.

J is TRBJ2-3 and V is TRBV27; 11 bases map to TRBD2. The CDR3 contains 17 residues. Trimming cost V 5 bases and J 6 bases; bases outside gene matches: 13. Germline V gene lookup returns CDR1 MNHEY and CDR2 SMNVEV (reference sequence). The CDR3 spells CASSKRLAGLNQDTQYF. DNA for the CDR3: TGTGCCAGCAGTAAGAGACTAGCGGGGCTTAACCAGGATACGCAGTATTTT.

The chain couples TRBV10-3 to TRBJ1-5, with a weak D call TRBD1 (5 bases). V was shortened by 6 bases and J by 4 bases, with 16 bases between the two germline ends. This CDR3 is 15 amino acids long. Germline V CDR1 and CDR2: ENHRY, SYGVKD. The chain's CDR3 is CAIRDGGGVNQPQHF. The CDR3 DNA follows: TGTGCCATCAGGGACGGGGGAGGCGTAAATCAGCCCCAGCATTTT.

The chain joins TRBV5-1 to TRBJ2-5; perhaps TRBD2 as D (5 bases). Trimming pared 3 bases from V and 2 bases from J, leaving 11 bases between. The CDR3 contains 14 residues. The V gene's germline CDR1 is SGHRS and CDR2 YFSETQ. The CDR3 coding sequence is TGCGCCAGCAGCTACGGGAATCGGCAAGAGACCCAGTACTTC. Translation gives CASSYGNRQETQYF.

The V and J genes are TRBV19 and TRBJ1-3, with a weak D call TRBD1 (5 bases). This CDR3 is built from 14 residues. Germline-derived CDR1 and CDR2 are LNHDA and SQIVND (reference sequence). The V and J ends lost 7 bases and 1 base respectively, with 11 bases between them. CDR3 coding DNA: TGTGCCAGTACCCGCCGGGGGTCTGGAAACACCATATATTTT. Its translation: CASTRRGSGNTIYF. The variable domain in full, with the rest retrieved from reference TRBV19 and TRBJ1-3, is DGGITQSPKYLFRKEGQNVTLSCEQNLNHDAMYWYRQDPGQGLRLIYYSQIVNDFQKGDIAEGYSVSREKKESFPLTVTSAQKNPTAFYLCASTRRGSGNTIYFGEGSWLTVV.

This clone was counted a few times. The chain recombines TRBV2 with TRBJ2-7, with D uncertain. Trimming removed 2 bases from V and 1 base from J, with 6 bases in between. Germline V gene data show CDR1 as SNHLY and CDR2 as FYNNEI. This CDR3 spans 13 amino acids. The chain's CDR3 is CASSEWYSYEQYV. The CDR3 nucleotides read TGTGCCAGCAGTGAATGGTATTCCTACGAGCAGTACGTC.

This sequence joins TRBV5-6 and TRBJ2-2; 8 bases map to TRBD1. The CDR3 has 15 residues. With 2 bases clipped from V and 3 bases from J, the junction kept 3 bases outside the gene matches. Germline V gene lookup returns CDR1 SGHDT and CDR2 YYEEEE. CDR3 nucleotides: TGTGCCAGCAGCTTCCAGGACAGGGACACCGGGGAGCTGTTTTTT. Its translation is CASSFQDRDTGELFF.

This chain uses TRBV9 with TRBJ2-2; 13 nucleotides agree with TRBD2. This CDR3 has 18 residues. Unmatched junction bases numbered 7, after V lost 4 bases and J lost 1 base. Germline-derived CDR1 and CDR2 are SGDLS and YYNGEE. CDR3 amino acids: CASSSGLAGALNTGELFF. CDR3 coding DNA: TGTGCCAGCAGCTCAGGACTAGCGGGGGCCTTGAACACCGGGGAGCTGTTTTTT.

The chain carries TRBV11-2 and TRBJ2-1; D perhaps matches TRBD1 (6 bases). The CDR3 loop spans 17 amino acids. Germline CDR1 is SGHAT and CDR2 is FQNNGV. Trimming took 1 base from V and 6 from J, leaving 19 bases between them. The CDR3 bases are TGTGCCAGCAGCTTAGGGAGTGTGGGGGCGTGGAGCAATGAGCAGTTCTTC. Its protein is CASSLGSVGAWSNEQFF.

This clone was picked up one time. J is TRBJ2-2 and V is TRBV30, with a possible D match to TRBD2 (6 bases). This CDR3 is 14 amino acids long. V was trimmed by 5 bases and J by 3 bases, leaving 13 bases between them. Germline lookup yields CDR1 GTSNPN and CDR2 SVGIG (reference sequence). For the CDR3, the DNA is TGTGCCTGGTCCCGGGACTCCTACACCGGGGAGCTGTTTTTT. Protein: CAWSRDSYTGELFF. Together with reference TRBV30 and TRBJ2-2, the CDR3 gives the full variable domain: SQTIHQWPATLVQPVGSPLSLECTVEGTSNPNLYWYRQAAGRGLQLLFYSVGIGQISSEVPQNLSASRPQDRQFILSSKKLLLSDSGFYLCAWSRDSYTGELFFGEGSRLTVL.

The chain couples TRBV18 to TRBJ2-5; 10 positions match TRBD1. V gave up 6 bases and J gave up 3 bases; unmatched junction bases: 4. The germline V gene encodes CDR1 KGHSH and CDR2 LQKENI. The CDR3 has 14 residues. The CDR3 sequence is CASSPGQGKETQYF. Written as DNA, the CDR3 is TGTGCCAGCTCTCCGGGACAGGGGAAAGAGACCCAGTACTTC.

The gene calls are TRBV6-5 and TRBJ2-3; weak D call: TRBD2 (7 bases). Trimming took off 5 bases at V and 3 bases at J, with 12 bases between the two ends. From germline, CDR1 is MNHEY and CDR2 SVGAGI. The CDR3 runs to 14 residues. DNA of the CDR3: TGTGCCAGCAGTGAGGGGGGGGTTACAGATACGCAGTATTTT. It codes for CASSEGGVTDTQYF.

Details on this clone: In the same sample, other DNA sequences code for this CDR3. The J gene is TRBJ2-3, the V gene TRBV19; 11 bases map to TRBD2. The CDR3 is 15 residues long. With V trimmed by 6 bases and J by 1 base, 3 bases remained unmatched. Germline CDR1 reads LNHDA; CDR2 reads SQIVND (reference sequence). The DNA of the CDR3 is TGTGCCAGTAGGACACTAGCGGGGGGCACAGATACGCAGTATTTT. It codes for CASRTLAGGTDTQYF.

The V and J genes are TRBV7-2 and TRBJ1-2; D is unclear. Germline CDR1 and CDR2: SGHTA and FQGNSA. Deletions cut 5 bases from V and 4 bases from J, with 11 bases between. This CDR3 has 13 amino acids. Here the CDR3 reads CASSPHESYGYTF. CDR3 coding DNA: TGTGCCAGCAGCCCCCATGAGAGCTATGGCTACACCTTC.

This clone was picked up one time. The gene calls are TRBV9 and TRBJ2-3; 9 positions match TRBD1. The CDR3 runs 13 residues. With V trimmed by 3 bases and J by 8 bases, 4 bases remained unmatched. Germline loops: CDR1 SGDLS, CDR2 YYNGEE. As DNA, the CDR3 is TGTGCCAGCAGCGACCTGACAGGGGGTACGCAGTATTTT. Translating gives CASSDLTGGTQYF.

The CDR3 spells CASSLASDGTDTQYF. The CDR3 nucleotides are TGCGCCAGCAGTTTAGCTAGCGACGGCACAGATACGCAGTATTTT. The V call is TRBV5-1, the J call TRBJ2-3; D is possibly TRBD2 (6 bases). The germline V and J ends were trimmed by 5 bases and 1 base, with 14 bases remaining between them. This CDR3 is built from 15 residues. Germline-derived CDR1 and CDR2 are SGHRS and YFSETQ.

The chain recombines TRBV13 with TRBJ2-1; a weak D match, TRBD1 (5 bases). V lost 5 bases to trimming and J lost 0 bases, with 14 bases between them. This CDR3 comprises 16 residues. CDR1 is PRHDT and CDR2 is FYEKMQ in the germline V gene (reference sequence). The CDR3 reads CASSPSFDSSYNEQFF. In DNA, the CDR3 is TGTGCCAGCAGCCCTTCCTTCGACAGCTCCTACAATGAGCAGTTCTTC.

This chain connects TRBV6-5 to TRBJ2-4, with a weak D call TRBD1 (5 bases). The V end lost 5 bases, the J end lost 4 bases, and 9 bases lay between the germline ends. The CDR3 runs 13 residues. The V gene's germline CDR1 is MNHEY and CDR2 SVGAGI. CDR3 DNA: TGTGCCAGCAGTCTGGACACGAAAAACATTCAGTACTTC. This gives the protein CASSLDTKNIQYF.

V is TRBV4-1 and J is TRBJ2-2; D unclear. The germline V gene encodes CDR1 MGHRA and CDR2 YSYEKL. V was trimmed by 4 bases and J by 6 bases, leaving 6 bases between them. The CDR3 consists of 12 residues. The CDR3 protein is CASSLGAGELFF. The CDR3 DNA reads TGCGCCAGCAGCCTTGGGGCCGGGGAGCTGTTTTTT.

This clone was seen only once. V and J are TRBV28 and TRBJ1-1; possible D gene TRBD1, 6 bases. The CDR3 sequence is 14 residues long. From germline, CDR1 is MDHEN and CDR2 SYDVKM. V lost 7 bases to trimming and J lost 3 bases, with 15 bases between them. CDR3 coding DNA: TGTGCCAGCACCCCTACGGACAGATACACTGAAGCTTTCTTT. Protein sequence: CASTPTDRYTEAFF. Filled out from reference TRBV28 and TRBJ1-1, the complete variable domain reads DVKVTQSSRYLVKRTGEKVFLECVQDMDHENMFWYRQDPGLGLRLIYFSYDVKMKEKGDIPEGYSVSREKKERFSLILESASTNQTSMYLCASTPTDRYTEAFFGQGTRLTVV.

The rearrangement links TRBV11-2 to TRBJ1-1; 7 bases agree with TRBD1. CDR1 and CDR2 (germline): SGHAT, FQNNGV. The CDR3 consists of 15 residues. J was trimmed by 5 bases and V by 0 bases; bases with no gene match: 6. The CDR3 sequence: CASSLERQGRTEAFF. In DNA, the CDR3 is TGTGCCAGCAGCTTAGAAAGACAGGGACGGACTGAAGCTTTCTTT.

V is TRBV27 and J is TRBJ2-5, with TRBD2 identical over 11 bases. The CDR3 contains 17 residues. CDR1 MNHEY and CDR2 SMNVEV come from the germline V gene (reference sequence). V dropped 3 bases and J dropped 4; count of bases not matched to a gene: 10. The CDR3 spells CASSFYSGGARGETQYF. CDR3 nucleotide sequence: TGTGCCAGCAGTTTCTATAGCGGGGGGGCCCGAGGAGAGACCCAGTACTTC.

The chain joins TRBV9 to TRBJ1-6; 7 positions match TRBD1. CDR1 is SGDLS, CDR2 YYNGEE, per germline. V lost 3 bases, J lost 6 bases, and 9 bases stayed unmatched. The CDR3 covers 16 residues. In DNA form, the CDR3 reads TGTGCCAGCAGCGACTACAGGGGTTCCGGTAATTCACCCCTCCACTTT. Protein product: CASSDYRGSGNSPLHF.

The chain has TRBV6-6 and TRBJ2-7; 7 bases agree with TRBD1. Trimming took 2 bases from V and 5 from J; bases not matched to a gene: 9. The CDR3 spans 15 residues. Per germline, CDR1 MNHNY and CDR2 SVGAGI (reference sequence). The CDR3 loop is CASSYGKTGYNEQYV. The CDR3 nucleotides are TGTGCCAGCAGTTACGGGAAGACAGGGTACAACGAGCAGTACGTC.